This T cell receptor (beta chain) was captured in a study of Tregs in tolerant kidney transplant recipients. The CDR3 has 14 residues. Trimming at V came to 4 bases and at J to 7 bases, leaving 4 bases not matched to a gene. Germline V lookup: CDR1 SEHNR, CDR2 FQNEAQ (reference sequence). Here immunoSEQ multiplex PCR was the method, and the copy in TCRdb shows in-frame clones only, minus some. The sample lists 92,000 or so clones, just over 90% seen once, with over 4% in the top ten. Unstimulated regulatory T cells (CD4+CD25+CD127-), CD4+CD25- non-regulatory cells, CD4 and CD8 cells were FACS-sorted from thawed PBMCs.

This TCR was recovered from a human donor in good health. The material sequenced was CD8+ T cells from blood. This chain connects TRBV7-9 to TRBJ2-4, with TRBD1 matching over 10 bases. CDR3 loop: CASSWDRGINIQYF. The CDR3 DNA reads TGTGCCAGCAGCTGGGACAGGGGAATCAACATTCAGTACTTC.